Listed below are T cell receptor beta chains from one sample, sequenced in a study of T-cell memory formation after mild COVID-19. TCRdb re-called the 5' RACE reads through MiXCR, storing one row per CDR3 protein. The table has around 450,000 distinct CDR3 sequences, around 20% seen once; the top ten hold around 8.4%. Sequencing was done on a sample of PBMCs or a T cell subset sorted from them (not recorded which). The source of these receptors is an adult woman who had mild COVID-19 (a few samples of this study predate the infection). Cell type and time point are not known. Both conserved end residues are part of each CDR3. Fields, in order: J gene, clone size, D gene, V gene, CDR3 DNA, CDR3 protein. The D gene is left open where the match is weak. Clone size appears in some rows only: once, few, many, or a class for an expanded clone.

j_gene: TRBJ2-1; abundance: many; d_gene: .; v_gene: TRBV20-1; CDR3nt: TGCAGTGCTAGCCTAAGGAATGAGCAGTTCTTC; CDR3aa: CSASLRNEQFF
j_gene: TRBJ2-7; abundance: many; d_gene: TRBD1; v_gene: TRBV5-1; CDR3nt: TGCGCCAGCAGCGCCGGGACAGCTGCCTACGAGCAGTACTTC; CDR3aa: CASSAGTAAYEQYF
j_gene: TRBJ2-3; abundance: .; d_gene: .; v_gene: TRBV5-6; CDR3nt: TGTGCCAGCAGCTTGTGGGGCAGGCCGGGGGATACGCAGTATTTT; CDR3aa: CASSLWGRPGDTQYF
j_gene: TRBJ2-2; abundance: .; d_gene: .; v_gene: TRBV9; CDR3nt: TGTGCCAGCAGCGTTCAATCCGGGACTCACACCGGGGAGCTGTTTTTT; CDR3aa: CASSVQSGTHTGELFF
j_gene: TRBJ1-5; abundance: .; d_gene: .; v_gene: TRBV18; CDR3nt: TGTGCCAGCTCACCAACCCGACAGAGCTCTTACGATCAGCCCCAGCATTTT; CDR3aa: CASSPTRQSSYDQPQHF
j_gene: TRBJ2-3; abundance: many; d_gene: TRBD2; v_gene: TRBV7-3; CDR3nt: TGTGCCAGCAGCCCCGATAGCGGGAACACAGATACGCAGTATTTT; CDR3aa: CASSPDSGNTDTQYF
j_gene: TRBJ2-7; abundance: few; d_gene: TRBD1; v_gene: TRBV6-6; CDR3nt: TGTGCCAGCAGTGAATTCCCGGGACAGTACTACGAGCAGTACTTC; CDR3aa: CASSEFPGQYYEQYF
j_gene: TRBJ1-1; abundance: .; d_gene: TRBD1; v_gene: TRBV5-1; CDR3nt: TGCGCCAGCAGTCACGGACAGGTCGAAGCTTTCTTT; CDR3aa: CASSHGQVEAFF
j_gene: TRBJ2-1; abundance: many; d_gene: TRBD2; v_gene: TRBV11-2; CDR3nt: TGTGCCAGCAGCCTCCTGGGGGGGTACAATGAGCAGTTCTTC; CDR3aa: CASSLLGGYNEQFF
j_gene: TRBJ2-7; abundance: .; d_gene: .; v_gene: TRBV12-3/TRBV12-4; CDR3nt: TGTGCCAGCAGTTTGAACGGTAGTCCTGGCGAGCAGTACTTC; CDR3aa: CASSLNGSPGEQYF
j_gene: TRBJ2-1; abundance: .; d_gene: .; v_gene: TRBV7-9; CDR3nt: TGTGCCAGCAGCTTATCCCGACAGGCTGTAGGCAATGAGCAGTTCTTC; CDR3aa: CASSLSRQAVGNEQFF
j_gene: TRBJ2-1; abundance: .; d_gene: .; v_gene: TRBV4-1; CDR3nt: TGCGCCATCGCCAAACGGAGAGGGTCCTATGAGCAGTTCTTC; CDR3aa: CAIAKRRGSYEQFF
j_gene: TRBJ1-5; abundance: many; d_gene: .; v_gene: TRBV25-1; CDR3nt: TGTGCCAGCAGCTCGACAGATAGCAATCAGCCCCAGCATTTT; CDR3aa: CASSSTDSNQPQHF
j_gene: TRBJ2-5; abundance: .; d_gene: .; v_gene: TRBV20-1; CDR3nt: TGCAGTGCTAGTGGCCCGGGGGTAGCGGTGTACCAAGAGACCCAGTACTTC; CDR3aa: CSASGPGVAVYQETQYF
j_gene: TRBJ2-3; abundance: few; d_gene: TRBD2; v_gene: TRBV7-2; CDR3nt: TGTGCCAGCAGCTTACGACTAGCGGGAGGTCGCACAGATACGCAGTATTTT; CDR3aa: CASSLRLAGGRTDTQYF
j_gene: TRBJ2-3; abundance: few; d_gene: TRBD2; v_gene: TRBV2; CDR3nt: TGTGCCAGCAGAGAGGTTCTAGCGGGGGGCAATACGCAGTATTTT; CDR3aa: CASREVLAGGNTQYF
j_gene: TRBJ2-7; abundance: .; d_gene: TRBD2; v_gene: TRBV14; CDR3nt: TGTGCCAGCCGGGCTAGCGGGAGCCGAGAGCAGTACTTC; CDR3aa: CASRASGSREQYF
j_gene: TRBJ2-1; abundance: few; d_gene: TRBD2; v_gene: TRBV4-3; CDR3nt: TGCGCCAGCAGCCATCCCCAGACTAGCGGGAACTACAATGAGCAGTTCTTC; CDR3aa: CASSHPQTSGNYNEQFF
j_gene: TRBJ2-5; abundance: few; d_gene: TRBD1; v_gene: TRBV7-3; CDR3nt: TGTGCCAGCAGCTTAATAGGGACAGGGGAAGAGACCCAGTACTTC; CDR3aa: CASSLIGTGEETQYF
j_gene: TRBJ1-2; abundance: .; d_gene: .; v_gene: TRBV5-1; CDR3nt: TGCGCCAGCAGCCCAGGCCAGGGGATCAGGATCTATGGCTACACCTTC; CDR3aa: CASSPGQGIRIYGYTF
j_gene: TRBJ2-3; abundance: .; d_gene: .; v_gene: TRBV30; CDR3nt: TGTGCCTGGAGTCGGGCGAGCACAGATACGCAGTATTTT; CDR3aa: CAWSRASTDTQYF
j_gene: TRBJ2-7; abundance: .; d_gene: .; v_gene: TRBV6-5; CDR3nt: TGTGCCAGCAGTTACTCGTGGGGACAACTCTACGAGCAGTACTTC; CDR3aa: CASSYSWGQLYEQYF
j_gene: TRBJ2-2; abundance: .; d_gene: TRBD1; v_gene: TRBV24-1; CDR3nt: TGTGCCACCAGTGATTCCTCCGGGACAGGGTACACCGGGGAGCTGTTTTTT; CDR3aa: CATSDSSGTGYTGELFF
j_gene: TRBJ2-3; abundance: few; d_gene: .; v_gene: TRBV12-3/TRBV12-4; CDR3nt: TGTGCCAGCAGTTTAGAGGTCGCGGGACCCACAGATACGCAGTATTTT; CDR3aa: CASSLEVAGPTDTQYF
j_gene: TRBJ1-1; abundance: .; d_gene: .; v_gene: TRBV27; CDR3nt: TGTGCCAGCAGTTTGGGGTTGGGGAGTGAAGCTTTCTTT; CDR3aa: CASSLGLGSEAFF
j_gene: TRBJ2-3; abundance: .; d_gene: .; v_gene: TRBV4-3; CDR3nt: TGCGCCAGCAGCCAAAGCAGCACAGATACGCAGTATTTT; CDR3aa: CASSQSSTDTQYF
j_gene: TRBJ2-1; abundance: .; d_gene: TRBD2; v_gene: TRBV9; CDR3nt: TGTGCCAGCAGCGCCTTACAAGGGGCGGGGGATCCCAATGAGCAGTTCTTC; CDR3aa: CASSALQGAGDPNEQFF
j_gene: TRBJ2-7; abundance: few; d_gene: .; v_gene: TRBV6-5; CDR3nt: TGTGCCAGCAGCGACAGGAGGGAACGGAACTACGAGCAGTACTTC; CDR3aa: CASSDRRERNYEQYF
j_gene: TRBJ2-7; abundance: once; d_gene: .; v_gene: TRBV18; CDR3nt: TGTGCCAGCTCACCACCGCAGGGACTCTACGAGCAGTACTTC; CDR3aa: CASSPPQGLYEQYF
j_gene: TRBJ2-7; abundance: few; d_gene: .; v_gene: TRBV5-1; CDR3nt: TGCGCCAGCAGCTTGGAGCCCAAGTACGAGCAGTACTTC; CDR3aa: CASSLEPKYEQYF
j_gene: TRBJ1-2; abundance: .; d_gene: .; v_gene: TRBV7-9; CDR3nt: TGTGCCATCCACACCTTCGGTGGCTACACCTTC; CDR3aa: CAIHTFGGYTF
j_gene: TRBJ2-1; abundance: .; d_gene: .; v_gene: TRBV7-9; CDR3nt: TGTGCCAGCAGCTCCGACCCCGGACAGCCTTTGTCCTACAATGAGCAGTTCTTC; CDR3aa: CASSSDPGQPLSYNEQFF
j_gene: TRBJ1-2; abundance: few; d_gene: .; v_gene: TRBV7-3; CDR3nt: TGTGCCAGCAGCTTAGGGGGAACGGATGGCTACACCTTC; CDR3aa: CASSLGGTDGYTF
j_gene: TRBJ2-5; abundance: many; d_gene: TRBD2; v_gene: TRBV7-9; CDR3nt: TGTGCCAGCAGCTTACGGCGGGAGAAGGAGACCCAGTACTTC; CDR3aa: CASSLRREKETQYF
j_gene: TRBJ1-5; abundance: .; d_gene: .; v_gene: TRBV29-1; CDR3nt: TGCAGCGTTGTGGTGCAGGGGAGGGGATCCAATCAGCCCCAGCATTTT; CDR3aa: CSVVVQGRGSNQPQHF
j_gene: TRBJ2-5; abundance: few; d_gene: TRBD2; v_gene: TRBV6-1; CDR3nt: TGTGCCAGCAGTGATAGCGGGAGGGCCGGAGAGACCCAGTACTTC; CDR3aa: CASSDSGRAGETQYF
j_gene: TRBJ2-6; abundance: .; d_gene: TRBD1; v_gene: TRBV15; CDR3nt: TGTGCCACCAGCAGACTGACAGGGCAAGCTGGGGCCAACGTCCTGACTTTC; CDR3aa: CATSRLTGQAGANVLTF
j_gene: TRBJ1-6; abundance: .; d_gene: TRBD1; v_gene: TRBV6-5; CDR3nt: TGTGCCAGCACCTATGGACAGGGCCTCTCCTATAATTCACCCCTCCACTTT; CDR3aa: CASTYGQGLSYNSPLHF
j_gene: TRBJ2-1; abundance: once; d_gene: TRBD2; v_gene: TRBV24-1; CDR3nt: TGTGCCACCTCGTTGCGGGGGACGGACAATGAGCAGTTCTTC; CDR3aa: CATSLRGTDNEQFF
j_gene: TRBJ2-7; abundance: few; d_gene: TRBD1; v_gene: TRBV7-2; CDR3nt: TGTGCCAGCAGCTTTGTCTCCGGGACAGGGTCCGCCTACGAGCAGTACTTC; CDR3aa: CASSFVSGTGSAYEQYF
j_gene: TRBJ1-3; abundance: few; d_gene: .; v_gene: TRBV5-1; CDR3nt: TGCGCCAGCAGCTTGGAGATGATGAATCTCCGAAACACCATATATTTT; CDR3aa: CASSLEMMNLRNTIYF
j_gene: TRBJ2-1; abundance: once; d_gene: TRBD2; v_gene: TRBV7-9; CDR3nt: TGTGCCAGCAAGACTAGCGGGGGGGCCGGTGAGCAGTTCTTC; CDR3aa: CASKTSGGAGEQFF
j_gene: TRBJ1-1; abundance: .; d_gene: TRBD1; v_gene: TRBV12-3/TRBV12-4; CDR3nt: TGTGCCAGCAGTTCGACCGGGACAGGGCTCGCATCTGAAGCTTTCTTT; CDR3aa: CASSSTGTGLASEAFF
j_gene: TRBJ1-4; abundance: .; d_gene: .; v_gene: TRBV7-9; CDR3nt: TGTGCCAGCAGCTCGGGGAACGGGCTGTTTTTT; CDR3aa: CASSSGNGLFF
j_gene: TRBJ1-2; abundance: .; d_gene: TRBD1; v_gene: TRBV29-1; CDR3nt: TGCAGCGGAGGGACAGCAACTGGCTACACCTTC; CDR3aa: CSGGTATGYTF
j_gene: TRBJ1-3; abundance: .; d_gene: .; v_gene: TRBV15; CDR3nt: TGTGCCACCAGCAGAACCACCGGACTTAGGGGATCTGGAAACACCATATATTTT; CDR3aa: CATSRTTGLRGSGNTIYF
j_gene: TRBJ2-1; abundance: .; d_gene: TRBD2; v_gene: TRBV24-1; CDR3nt: TGTGCCACCAGTGATCCCACCGTAACTAGCGGCTCCTACAATGAGCAGTTCTTC; CDR3aa: CATSDPTVTSGSYNEQFF
j_gene: TRBJ1-1; abundance: .; d_gene: .; v_gene: TRBV6-2/TRBV6-3; CDR3nt: TGTGCCAGCAGGCGGCCCCTGGTTGGGATGAACACTGAAGCTTTCTTT; CDR3aa: CASRRPLVGMNTEAFF
j_gene: TRBJ2-1; abundance: many; d_gene: TRBD2; v_gene: TRBV6-2/TRBV6-3; CDR3nt: TGTGCCAGCAGTTCCCGTGGGACTAGCGGCAATGAGCAGTTCTTC; CDR3aa: CASSSRGTSGNEQFF
j_gene: TRBJ1-1; abundance: few; d_gene: .; v_gene: TRBV20-1; CDR3nt: TGCAGTGCCAGACGGACAGATGAAGCTTTCTTT; CDR3aa: CSARRTDEAFF
j_gene: TRBJ2-2; abundance: .; d_gene: TRBD2; v_gene: TRBV7-2; CDR3nt: TGTGCCAGCAGCTTATACCCTAGCGGGACAACCGGGGAGCTGTTTTTT; CDR3aa: CASSLYPSGTTGELFF
j_gene: TRBJ1-3; abundance: .; d_gene: .; v_gene: TRBV7-9; CDR3nt: TGTGCCAGCAGCTCCTCAACCTCTGGAAACACCATATATTTT; CDR3aa: CASSSSTSGNTIYF